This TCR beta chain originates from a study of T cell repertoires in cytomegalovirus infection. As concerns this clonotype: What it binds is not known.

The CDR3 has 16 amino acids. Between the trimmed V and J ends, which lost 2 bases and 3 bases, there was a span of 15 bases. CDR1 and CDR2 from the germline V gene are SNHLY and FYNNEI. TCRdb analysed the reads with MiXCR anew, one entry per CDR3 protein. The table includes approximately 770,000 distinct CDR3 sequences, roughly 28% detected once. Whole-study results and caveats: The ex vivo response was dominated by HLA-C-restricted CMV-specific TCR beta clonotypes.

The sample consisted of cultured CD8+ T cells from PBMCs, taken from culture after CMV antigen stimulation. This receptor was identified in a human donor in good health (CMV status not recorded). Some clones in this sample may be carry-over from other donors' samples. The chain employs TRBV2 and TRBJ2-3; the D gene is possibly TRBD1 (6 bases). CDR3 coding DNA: TGTGCCAGCAGTGAATGGGGGCCCCAGCGGACAGATACGCAGTATTTT. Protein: CASSEWGPQRTDTQYF.